Listed here are 30 T cell receptor beta chains from one sample, sequenced in a study of T cell repertoires in cytomegalovirus infection. TCRdb fed the reads into MiXCR, producing one record per CDR3 protein. The sample has 200,000 or so distinct CDR3 sequences, 28% seen once. The sample comprised PBMCs. These receptors came from a human donor in good health (CMV status not recorded). Some clones in this sample may be carry-over from other donors' samples.

This clonotype has at least ten counts. V gene TRBV7-2 combines with J gene TRBJ2-5, with 7 bases fitting TRBD1. Germline CDR1 and CDR2: SGHTA and FQGNSA. CDR3 length equals 16 residues. The V gene end was trimmed by 5 bases and the J gene end by 5 bases; junction bases not matched to a gene: 14. The CDR3 sequence: CASSLIPAGGRETQYF. Written as DNA, the CDR3 is TGTGCCAGCAGCCTAATCCCCGCAGGGGGTCGGGAGACCCAGTACTTC.

This clonotype was picked up a small number of times. This chain connects TRBV12-3 or TRBV12-4 to TRBJ1-5; D not certain. This CDR3 contains 14 residues. The germline V and J ends were trimmed by 4 bases and 1 base, with 8 bases remaining between them. For the CDR3, the DNA is TGTGCCAGCAGTTCGGAGGTGAGCAATCAGCCCCAGCATTTT. It specifies CASSSEVSNQPQHF.

The chain combines TRBV6-6 with TRBJ1-6; 7 bases match TRBD1. The CDR3 is 15 residues long. V shed 6 bases and J 7 bases; nucleotides not matched to a gene: 9. Germline values: CDR1 MNHNY, CDR2 SVGAGI (reference sequence). CDR3 in amino acids: CASSLRGTANSPLHF. The CDR3, as DNA: TGTGCCAGCAGCTTACGAGGGACAGCAAATTCACCCCTCCACTTT.

CDR3 loop: CASSHVRQGEANYGYTF. The CDR3 coding sequence is TGTGCCAGCAGCCACGTGCGACAGGGGGAAGCTAACTATGGCTACACCTTC. The genes are TRBV3-1 and TRBJ1-2; 9 positions agree with TRBD1. Looked up from germline, CDR1 is LGHDT and CDR2 is YNNKEL (reference sequence). The CDR3 length is 17 residues. The junction had 8 bases not matched to a gene; V was cut back by 3 bases and J by 0 bases.

The J gene is TRBJ2-3, the V gene TRBV20-1; 7 bases align to TRBD2. The ends lost 2 bases at V and 2 bases at J; junction bases unmatched: 4. The CDR3 totals 14 residues. Germline CDR1 DFQATT, CDR2 SNEGSKA (reference sequence). The CDR3 DNA sequence: TGCAGTGCTAGATGGGGGGGGTTCACAGATACGCAGTATTTT. Translating it yields CSARWGGFTDTQYF.

This chain links TRBV7-3 with TRBJ2-1; D is perhaps TRBD2 (6 bases). The CDR3 has 15 residues. CDR1 and CDR2 from the germline V gene are SGHTA and FQGTGA. V was cut by 1 base and J by 8 bases, with 15 bases left in between. The CDR3 loop reads CASSLIGGERDEQFF. For the CDR3, the DNA is TGTGCCAGCAGCTTAATCGGCGGGGAGAGGGATGAGCAGTTCTTC. The variable domain in full, with the rest retrieved from reference TRBV7-3 and TRBJ2-1, is GAGVSQTPSNKVTEKGKYVELRCDPISGHTALYWYRQSLGQGPEFLIYFQGTGAADDSGLPNDRFFAVRPEGSVSTLKIQRTERGDSAVYLCASSLIGGERDEQFFGPGTRLTVL.

This chain connects TRBV7-9 to TRBJ2-7; D remains unclear. Germline V lookup: CDR1 SEHNR, CDR2 FQNEAQ (reference sequence). The CDR3 spans 11 residues. V lost 1 base, J lost 6 bases, and 4 bases lay in between. DNA of the CDR3: TGTGCCAGCAGCTTAGTTGGCGAGCAGTACTTC. It encodes CASSLVGEQYF.

CDR3 loop: CATHGEKLFF. The DNA of the CDR3 is TGTGCCACTCATGGAGAAAAACTGTTTTTT. The V and J genes are TRBV28 and TRBJ1-4; D is ambiguous. This CDR3 contains 10 residues. CDR1 is MDHEN, CDR2 SYDVKM, per germline. With 10 bases removed from V and 8 bases from J, the gap between germline ends came to 8 bases.

V and J are TRBV29-1 and TRBJ1-2; D is undetermined. Per germline, CDR1 SQVTM and CDR2 ANQGSEA. CDR3 length equals 11 residues. V was shortened by 3 bases and J by 4 bases, with 6 bases between the two germline ends. The CDR3 is CSVERRYGYTF. The CDR3 nucleotides read TGCAGCGTTGAGCGCCGCTATGGCTACACCTTC.

This clonotype occurred a few times. This sequence joins TRBV5-4 and TRBJ1-1; TRBD1 is a possible D gene (5 bases). Germline CDR1 SGHNT, CDR2 YYREEE (reference sequence). Trimming cost V 1 base and J 0 bases, with 10 bases left between them. The CDR3 totals 15 residues. The CDR3 reads CASSLPQGLNTEAFF. In DNA, the CDR3 is TGTGCCAGCAGCTTGCCTCAGGGCCTGAACACTGAAGCTTTCTTT.

The chain is built from TRBV28 and TRBJ1-5, with 7 bases matching TRBD1. This CDR3 has 12 amino acids. Germline values: CDR1 MDHEN, CDR2 SYDVKM. The trim removed 10 bases at V and 4 bases at J, leaving 4 bases unmatched. In nucleotides, the CDR3 is TGTGCCACCCAGGGGGTTAATCAGCCCCAGCATTTT. Encoded protein: CATQGVNQPQHF.

The chain recombines TRBV29-1 with TRBJ1-2; D is ambiguous. V lost 1 base and J lost 7, with 16 bases in between. The CDR3 runs to 14 residues. The germline CDR1 and CDR2 sequences are SQVTM and ANQGSEA. This chain's CDR3 is CSVEAVKGVSGYTF. Written as DNA, the CDR3 is TGCAGCGTTGAAGCGGTGAAGGGAGTGAGTGGCTACACCTTC.

Only a few counts were recorded for this clonotype. V gene TRBV7-4 combines with J gene TRBJ1-2; D is undetermined. This CDR3 has 11 residues. CDR1 is SGHVT and CDR2 is SQSDAQ in the germline V gene. Trimming stripped 5 bases from V and 10 bases from J, with 11 bases between. The CDR3, as DNA: TGTGCCAGCAGCGGTCGCAGCGACTACACCTTC. Amino acid sequence: CASSGRSDYTF.

This clonotype appeared many times. The CDR3 region is CASSLLEADTQYF. The CDR3 DNA follows: TGTGCCAGCAGCTTACTAGAGGCAGATACGCAGTATTTT. This chain joins TRBV7-8 and TRBJ2-3; D ambiguous. CDR3 length: 13 amino acids. Germline V gene lookup returns CDR1 SGHVS and CDR2 FQNEAQ. V lost 2 bases to trimming and J lost 4 bases, with 7 bases between them.

This chain joins TRBV6-6 and TRBJ2-3; D possibly corresponds to TRBD2 (5 bases). The CDR3 runs to 14 residues. The V gene's germline CDR1 is MNHNY and CDR2 SVGAGI (reference sequence). V lost 2 bases, J lost 8 bases, and 14 bases lay in between. In DNA form, the CDR3 reads TGTGCCAGCAGTTACCCCCCCCGGAGCGGTACGCAGTATTTT. Residues: CASSYPPRSGTQYF.

Ten or more counts support this clonotype. This chain links TRBV7-2 with TRBJ1-1; D is ambiguous. V was clipped by 7 bases and J by 1 base, with 19 bases between them. Looked up from germline, CDR1 is SGHTA and CDR2 is FQGNSA. CDR3 length: 16 residues. The CDR3 DNA sequence: TGTGCCAGCACCCTCGACCTCCTCATAGGGAACACTGAAGCTTTCTTT. This encodes CASTLDLLIGNTEAFF.

This chain joins TRBV19 and TRBJ1-3, with D uncertain. CDR1 is LNHDA and CDR2 is SQIVND in the germline V gene (reference sequence). Trimming shortened V by 5 bases and J by 2 bases, and 7 bases separated the two germline ends. The CDR3 extends over 13 amino acids. CDR3 sequence reads: CASSGAAGNTIYF. The CDR3 DNA reads TGTGCCAGTAGTGGTGCCGCTGGAAACACCATATATTTT.

This clonotype came up a few times. The gene calls are TRBV7-3 and TRBJ2-5; TRBD2 matches at 7 bases. J gave up 1 base and V 6 bases, and 8 bases lay outside the gene matches. CDR1 is SGHTA, CDR2 FQGTGA, per germline. The CDR3 is 15 amino acids. CDR3 nucleotides: TGTGCCAGCAGTCCCGGACTAGAGGGCCAAGAGACCCAGTACTTC. Its protein is CASSPGLEGQETQYF.

The rearrangement joins TRBV20-1 to TRBJ1-1, with D tentatively TRBD1 (6 bases). Trimming cost V 4 bases and J 3 bases, with 15 bases left between them. The CDR3 runs 14 residues. CDR1 DFQATT and CDR2 SNEGSKA come from the germline V gene (reference sequence). The CDR3 DNA is TGCAGTGCTACTTTTGGACAGAGGCACACTGAAGCTTTCTTT. Amino acid sequence: CSATFGQRHTEAFF.

This clonotype was recorded a few times. J is TRBJ1-4 and V is TRBV7-8; TRBD1 agrees at 9 bases. CDR1 SGHVS and CDR2 FQNEAQ come from the germline V gene. There are 18 residues in the CDR3. V lost 5 bases and J lost 1; bases outside the gene matches: 11. DNA for the CDR3: TGTGCCAGCAGCCTCTTACCGGGACAGGGTAGAACTAATGAAAAACTGTTTTTT. Its protein product is CASSLLPGQGRTNEKLFF.

In this sample, this clonotype turned up a few times. This rearrangement joins TRBV7-3 to TRBJ2-5, with 8 bases identical to TRBD1. Germline lookup yields CDR1 SGHTA and CDR2 FQGTGA. V lost 5 bases, J lost 4 bases, and 6 bases stayed unmatched. This CDR3 is built from 14 residues. The CDR3 sequence is CASSVRTGSETQYF. The CDR3, as DNA: TGTGCCAGCAGCGTTCGGACAGGGTCAGAGACCCAGTACTTC.

This clonotype was counted ten times or more. The V and J genes are TRBV9 and TRBJ1-5; 8 bases are shared with TRBD1. J lost 0 bases, V lost 1 base, and 0 bases had no gene match. CDR3 length: 15 amino acids. Germline CDR1 and CDR2: SGDLS and YYNGEE. DNA of the CDR3: TGTGCCAGCAGCGTACAGGGGGCTAGCAATCAGCCCCAGCATTTT. This translates into CASSVQGASNQPQHF.

The CDR3 bases are TGTGCCTGGAGGGGCAGGGGGGATCAGCCCCAGCATTTT. The encoded protein is CAWRGRGDQPQHF. V is TRBV30 and J is TRBJ1-5, with 7 positions matching TRBD1. CDR1 and CDR2 (germline): GTSNPN, SVGIG (reference sequence). Losses at the gene ends were 3 bases for V and 5 bases for J; bases not matched to a gene: 4. This CDR3 has 13 residues.

This clonotype was seen repeatedly, ten times or more. The chain has TRBV7-8 and TRBJ1-2; no reliable D call. With 3 bases removed from V and 2 bases from J, the gap between germline ends came to 10 bases. The germline gives CDR1 SGHVS, CDR2 FQNEAQ. The CDR3 length is 14 residues. CDR3 in DNA: TGTGCCAGCAGCTTCTTGGACGGGAACTATGGCTACACCTTC. This sequence encodes CASSFLDGNYGYTF.

This clonotype was detected many times. The chain employs TRBV7-2 and TRBJ2-4; D is possibly TRBD2 (7 bases). Germline V CDR1 and CDR2: SGHTA, FQGNSA. The CDR3 runs to 18 residues. The V and J ends lost 2 bases and 6 bases respectively, with 23 bases between them. The CDR3 sequence: CASSLRAGSLGGGNIQYF. CDR3 in DNA: TGTGCCAGCAGCTTACGGGCGGGGTCCTTAGGGGGGGGAAACATTCAGTACTTC. Filled out from reference TRBV7-2 and TRBJ2-4, the complete variable domain reads GAGVSQSPSNKVTEKGKDVELRCDPISGHTALYWYRQSLGQGLEFLIYFQGNSAPDKSGLPSDRFSAERTGGSVSTLTIQRTQQEDSAVYLCASSLRAGSLGGGNIQYFGAGTRLSVL.

This clonotype was seen a handful of times. The gene calls are TRBV29-1 and TRBJ1-1; no definite D call. V lost 7 bases and J 5 bases, leaving 17 bases between the germline ends. Germline V gives CDR1 SQVTM, CDR2 ANQGSEA. This CDR3 is 13 amino acids long. CDR3 sequence: CSGGKARGTEAFF. The CDR3 nucleotides read TGCAGCGGCGGGAAGGCCCGAGGGACTGAAGCTTTCTTT. Combining the CDR3 with reference TRBV29-1 and TRBJ1-1 gives the whole variable domain SAVISQKPSRDICQRGTSLTIQCQVDSQVTMMFWYRQQPGQSLTLIATANQGSEATYESGFVIDKFPISRPNLTFSTLTVSNMSPEDSSIYLCSGGKARGTEAFFGQGTRLTVV.

This clonotype came up a few times. The chain recombines TRBV7-3 with TRBJ1-6; D not certain. This CDR3 contains 13 residues. Trimming left V 3 bases short and J 6 bases short, with 6 bases between. The germline gives CDR1 SGHTA, CDR2 FQGTGA. CDR3 sequence: CASSFQANSPLHF. CDR3 in DNA: TGTGCCAGCAGCTTTCAGGCTAATTCACCCCTCCACTTT.

In this sample, this clonotype turned up a few times. V usage is TRBV12-3 or TRBV12-4 and J usage is TRBJ1-1, with D uncertain. The V gene lost 1 base and the J gene lost 6 bases, with 9 bases spanning the gap. This CDR3 comprises 13 residues. The CDR3 DNA follows: TGTGCCAGCAGTTTAGTCAGGCTACCTGAAGCTTTCTTT. Protein product: CASSLVRLPEAFF.

This clonotype was detected a few times. This chain uses TRBV25-1 with TRBJ1-1, with D possibly being TRBD1 (6 bases). V dropped 7 bases and J dropped 1 base, with 16 bases sitting between them. Germline V lookup: CDR1 MGHDK, CDR2 SYGVNS. CDR3 length: 15 amino acids. CDR3 sequence: CASTRRGGANTEAFF. In DNA form, the CDR3 reads TGTGCCAGCACCCGAAGAGGGGGAGCGAACACTGAAGCTTTCTTT.

The chain has TRBV14 and TRBJ1-1; TRBD1 is a possible D gene (5 bases). CDR3 size: 14 residues. Germline CDR1 and CDR2: SGHDN and FVKESK. V dropped 5 bases and J dropped 2 bases, with 12 bases sitting between them. The CDR3 reads CASSYWQGNTEAFF. The CDR3 bases are TGTGCCAGCAGCTACTGGCAGGGAAACACTGAAGCTTTCTTT.